Below are 6 T cell receptor beta chains sequenced from a single sample in a study of OX40 agonist ivuxolimab in advanced cancers. Only in-frame clones appear in the TCRdb table, and some are missing; sequencing was by immunoSEQ multiplex PCR. The repertoire holds fewer than 70,000 clones, with less than 95% as singletons. The specimen comprised CD4+ or CD8+ T cells sorted from blood, sampled in a trial of the OX40 agonist ivuxolimab. Receptors originate from an adult with an advanced solid tumor such as melanoma, head and neck, liver or kidney cancer.

This chain joins TRBV6-5 and TRBJ2-7, with a weak D call TRBD1 (5 bases). V lost 8 bases and J lost 2, with 7 bases in between. The germline V gene has CDR1 MNHEY and CDR2 SVGAGI. The CDR3 length is 11 residues. This CDR3 is CASQGTYEQYF. The CDR3 nucleotides are TGTGCCAGCCAGGGCACCTACGAGCAGTACTTC.

V usage is TRBV5-1 and J usage is TRBJ2-5; D unresolved. V gave up 3 bases and J gave up 1 base, with 13 bases separating them. The CDR3 consists of 15 residues. Germline assignment: CDR1 SGHRS and CDR2 YFSETQ. In nucleotides, the CDR3 is TGCGCCAGCAGCTCCCAGGCGACTCTCCAAGAGACCCAGTACTTC. As protein: CASSSQATLQETQYF.

V and J are TRBV5-1 and TRBJ1-3; possible D gene TRBD1, 5 bases. The CDR3 runs to 14 residues. Germline CDR1 is SGHRS and CDR2 is YFSETQ. Trimming left V 2 bases short and J 1 base short, with 7 bases between. CDR3 protein: CASSFWGSGNTIYF. The CDR3 DNA reads as TGCGCCAGCAGCTTCTGGGGGTCTGGAAACACCATATATTTT.

J is TRBJ2-5 and V is TRBV7-6; TRBD1 matches at 7 bases. The CDR3 contains 14 residues. V trimming: 1 base; J trimming: 4 bases; junction bases outside the gene matches: 3. The germline V gene encodes CDR1 SGHVS and CDR2 FNYEAQ. This CDR3 is CASSLVTGLETQYF. In DNA form, the CDR3 reads TGTGCCAGCAGCTTAGTGACAGGGTTAGAGACCCAGTACTTC. The full variable domain, with the rest looked up from reference TRBV7-6 and TRBJ2-5, is GAGVSQSPRYKVTKRGQDVALRCDPISGHVSLYWYRQALGQGPEFLTYFNYEAQQDKSGLPNDRFSAERPEGSISTLTIQRTEQRDSAMYRCASSLVTGLETQYFGPGTRLLVL.

This chain uses TRBV5-1 with TRBJ1-4, with 7 bases matching TRBD1. Germline lookup yields CDR1 SGHRS and CDR2 YFSETQ. The CDR3 has 14 residues. The J segment lost 5 bases and the V segment lost 4 bases, leaving 5 bases of the junction unmatched. CDR3 residues: CASSATGTNEKLFF. The CDR3 bases are TGCGCCAGCAGCGCGACAGGGACCAATGAAAAACTGTTTTTT.

The chain couples TRBV19 to TRBJ1-1; TRBD1 might be the D (5 bases). V was trimmed by 7 bases and J by 4 bases, leaving 16 bases between them. From germline, CDR1 is LNHDA and CDR2 SQIVND (reference sequence). This CDR3 is 14 amino acids long. The CDR3 spells CASTIGGKVTEAFF. The CDR3 DNA sequence: TGTGCCAGTACCATCGGGGGAAAAGTCACTGAAGCTTTCTTT.